Shown below are 28 T cell receptor beta chains from a single sample sequenced in a study of vaccination effects on CD4 cells after COVID-19. Sequencing was preceded by expansion of antigen-specific CD4+ T cells with viral peptide pools in the ViraFEST assay. At the end of nine to ten days of culture, CD4+ T cells were isolated. According to the study, vaccine recipients showed no prior SARS-CoV-2 infection and negative nucleocapsid antibodies. Antigens for these TCRs are unknown. Clones were read by immunoSEQ multiplex PCR, and TCRdb kept only the in-frame ones, dropping some. The sample includes roughly 23,000 clones, approximately 64% of them seen just once. Source: CD4+ T cells from PBMCs cultured with HCoV-NL63 spike peptides, taken before COVID-19 vaccination. All receptors come from a human donor who received a COVID-19 vaccine.

The CDR3 region has the DNA TGTGCCAGCAGTGTTTCGACCCGGGACCCCGGCTACACCTTC. Protein sequence: CASSVSTRDPGYTF. The J gene is TRBJ1-2, the V gene TRBV2; tentative D call: TRBD1 (5 bases). This CDR3 has 14 amino acids. V lost 4 bases and J 8 bases, leaving 17 bases between the germline ends. Germline CDR1 reads SNHLY; CDR2 reads FYNNEI.

V usage is TRBV27 and J usage is TRBJ2-1, with 10 positions matching TRBD1. V lost 2 bases to trimming and J lost 9 bases; unmatched junction nucleotides: 4. The CDR3 is 14 amino acids. CDR1 is MNHEY, CDR2 SMNVEV, per germline (reference sequence). The CDR3 sequence: CASSLTDRGGEQFF. For the CDR3, the DNA is TGTGCCAGCAGTTTAACGGACAGGGGGGGTGAGCAGTTCTTC.

This clone has a handful of counts. The chain combines TRBV5-4 with TRBJ2-7; 10 bases match TRBD1. The junction had 7 bases not matched to a gene; V was cut back by 4 bases and J by 3 bases. The CDR3 runs to 15 residues. Germline CDR1 SGHNT, CDR2 YYREEE (reference sequence). The CDR3 reads CASSRPGTGDYEQYF. The CDR3 DNA reads TGTGCCAGCAGCAGACCCGGGACAGGGGACTACGAGCAGTACTTC. The variable domain in full, with the rest retrieved from reference TRBV5-4 and TRBJ2-7, is ETGVTQSPTHLIKTRGQQVTLRCSSQSGHNTVSWYQQALGQGPQFIFQYYREEENGRGNFPPRFSGLQFPNYSSELNVNALELDDSALYLCASSRPGTGDYEQYFGPGTRLTVT.

This rearrangement joins TRBV5-5 to TRBJ2-5; TRBD2 might be the D (5 bases). The CDR3 totals 13 residues. Trimming removed 4 bases at V and 2 bases at J, with 9 bases between. Looked up from germline, CDR1 is SGHKS and CDR2 is YYEKEE (reference sequence). The CDR3 protein is CASSPSGQETQYF. The CDR3 bases are TGTGCCAGCAGCCCCTCGGGACAAGAGACCCAGTACTTC.

V usage is TRBV4-1 and J usage is TRBJ2-7; TRBD2 agrees at 12 bases. Germline V gene sequence: CDR1 MGHRA, CDR2 YSYEKL. V lost 5 bases, J lost 4 bases, and 6 bases stayed unmatched. This CDR3 comprises 15 residues. In DNA form, the CDR3 reads TGCGCCAGCAGCGTAGGACTAGCGGGAACTTACGAGCAGTACTTC. Its protein is CASSVGLAGTYEQYF.

V gene TRBV2 combines with J gene TRBJ2-4, with 7 bases identical to TRBD1. V lost 4 bases, J lost 1 base, and 7 bases stayed unmatched. CDR1 SNHLY and CDR2 FYNNEI come from the germline V gene. The length of the CDR3 is 16 residues. CDR3 nucleotide sequence: TGTGCCAGCAGTGTGCCGGACAGGATGGCCAAAAACATTCAGTACTTC. The encoded protein is CASSVPDRMAKNIQYF.

V is TRBV29-1 and J is TRBJ1-1; D is possibly TRBD1 (5 bases). Trimming took 6 bases from V and 4 from J, leaving 18 bases between them. CDR3 size: 14 residues. Germline CDR1 and CDR2: SQVTM and ANQGSEA. DNA of the CDR3: TGCAGCGTAAAGATGGGGGAAGGAGGCACTGAAGCTTTCTTT. Amino acid sequence: CSVKMGEGGTEAFF.

The gene calls are TRBV5-1 and TRBJ2-3; 8 nucleotides agree with TRBD1. Trimming cost V 0 bases and J 1 base; bases outside gene matches: 4. Germline V gives CDR1 SGHRS, CDR2 YFSETQ. The CDR3 runs 16 residues. CDR3 loop: CASSLVQGGGTDTQYF. Here the CDR3 DNA reads TGCGCCAGCAGCTTGGTACAGGGGGGTGGCACAGATACGCAGTATTTT.

The chain combines TRBV7-8 with TRBJ1-1; D gene uncertain. Trimming left V 1 base short and J 4 bases short, with 10 bases between. CDR1 and CDR2 from the germline V gene are SGHVS and FQNEAQ. CDR3 length: 14 residues. CDR3 bases: TGTGCCAGCAGCTTAGAGGGCGCGGTCACTGAAGCTTTCTTT. As protein: CASSLEGAVTEAFF. The variable domain in full, with the rest retrieved from reference TRBV7-8 and TRBJ1-1, is GAGVSQSPRYKVAKRGQDVALRCDPISGHVSLFWYQQALGQGPEFLTYFQNEAQLDKSGLPSDRFFAERPEGSVSTLKIQRTQQEDSAVYLCASSLEGAVTEAFFGQGTRLTVV.

With respect to this clone: This sample also contains other DNA sequences that code for the same CDR3. V gene TRBV4-1 combines with J gene TRBJ2-5; possibly TRBD1 for D (6 bases). Germline-derived CDR1 and CDR2 are MGHRA and YSYEKL. This CDR3 comprises 15 residues. Trimming took off 4 bases at V and 5 bases at J, with 17 bases between the two ends. CDR3 sequence reads: CASSPEDSPRETQYF. The DNA for the CDR3 is TGCGCCAGCAGCCCTGAGGACAGCCCTCGGGAGACCCAGTACTTC.

This chain links TRBV5-1 with TRBJ1-2; TRBD1 aligns across 7 bases. From germline, CDR1 is SGHRS and CDR2 YFSETQ. J gave up 8 bases and V 3 bases, and 13 bases lay outside the gene matches. The CDR3 has 15 amino acids. CDR3 sequence: CASSSSWDSLGGYTF. CDR3 bases: TGCGCCAGCAGCTCGTCTTGGGACAGCCTGGGAGGCTACACCTTC.

By its share, this clone is medium-sized (0.01 to 0.1%). This rearrangement joins TRBV19 to TRBJ1-3, with 8 positions matching TRBD1. The J segment lost 2 bases and the V segment lost 2 bases, leaving 8 bases of the junction unmatched. CDR1 is LNHDA, CDR2 SQIVND, per germline (reference sequence). CDR3 length: 17 amino acids. The chain's CDR3 is CASSIWAGGEAGNTIYF. Written as DNA, the CDR3 is TGTGCCAGTAGTATATGGGCAGGGGGCGAGGCTGGAAACACCATATATTTT.

A single count supports this clone. The chain has TRBV4-2 and TRBJ2-5; 10 bases agree with TRBD1. From germline, CDR1 is LGHNA and CDR2 YNFKEQ. The CDR3 runs 17 residues. V trimming: 4 bases; J trimming: 5 bases; junction bases outside the gene matches: 13. CDR3 in amino acids: CASSPGIGTGVVETQYF. DNA of the CDR3: TGTGCCAGCAGCCCTGGGATAGGGACAGGGGTCGTGGAGACCCAGTACTTC.

The chain links TRBV6-5 to TRBJ2-3, with D possibly being TRBD1 (6 bases). The CDR3 is made up of 13 amino acids. V was shortened by 5 bases and J by 7 bases, with 13 bases between the two germline ends. Germline V gives CDR1 MNHEY, CDR2 SVGAGI. Here the CDR3 DNA reads TGTGCCAGCAGTCAACAGGGAAGGAATACGCAGTATTTT. Its translation is CASSQQGRNTQYF.

This sequence joins TRBV4-1 and TRBJ2-3, with D hard to call. Between the trimmed V and J ends, which lost 0 bases and 0 bases, there was a span of 16 bases. This CDR3 region has 18 residues. Germline loops: CDR1 MGHRA, CDR2 YSYEKL. The CDR3 DNA sequence: TGCGCCAGCAGCCAAGACGAGTACTTCACCTCTAGCACAGATACGCAGTATTTT. Its translation is CASSQDEYFTSSTDTQYF.

The chain carries TRBV5-1 and TRBJ2-3, with 8 bases matching TRBD2. Trimming took 0 bases from V and 1 from J; bases not matched to a gene: 4. The germline gives CDR1 SGHRS, CDR2 YFSETQ. This CDR3 comprises 16 residues. CDR3 in DNA: TGCGCCAGCAGCTTGGGGACTAGCTCTGGCACAGATACGCAGTATTTT. This translates into CASSLGTSSGTDTQYF.

This clone was recorded a few times. J is TRBJ1-2 and V is TRBV6-6; 7 bases fit TRBD1. Germline V gene data show CDR1 as MNHNY and CDR2 as SVGAGI (reference sequence). This CDR3 is 14 amino acids long. V gave up 0 bases and J gave up 6 bases; unmatched junction bases: 4. The CDR3 here is CASSYSGQENGYTF. CDR3 coding DNA: TGTGCCAGCAGTTACTCTGGACAGGAAAATGGCTACACCTTC.

The V call is TRBV11-2, the J call TRBJ2-6; 11 bases are shared with TRBD1. The CDR3 is 17 residues long. J gave up 4 bases and V 4 bases, and 6 bases lay outside the gene matches. In germline, CDR1 is SGHAT, CDR2 FQNNGV. In DNA, the CDR3 is TGTGCCAGCAGCTGGGACAGGGGGTTTACCGGGGCCAACGTCCTGACTTTC. It encodes CASSWDRGFTGANVLTF.

The chain carries TRBV19 and TRBJ1-2; TRBD1 aligns across 7 bases. The germline gives CDR1 LNHDA, CDR2 SQIVND (reference sequence). The length of the CDR3 is 16 residues. Trimming cost V 5 bases and J 0 bases; bases outside gene matches: 9. Here the CDR3 reads CASSPTPQGSNYGYTF. CDR3 bases: TGTGCCAGTAGTCCGACCCCACAGGGGTCTAACTATGGCTACACCTTC.

The gene calls are TRBV3-1 (or the pseudogene TRBV3-2) and TRBJ2-4, with 10 bases that match TRBD2. The length of the CDR3 is 14 residues. CDR1 LGHDT and CDR2 YNNKEL come from the germline V gene (reference sequence). The ends lost 3 bases at V and 13 bases at J; junction bases unmatched: 9. CDR3 sequence reads: CASSQTRTSGKQYF. The CDR3 DNA reads TGTGCCAGCAGCCAGACCCGGACTAGCGGAAAACAGTACTTC.

A few counts support this clone. The same CDR3 also results from other DNA sequences found in this sample. The V call is TRBV6-1, the J call TRBJ2-7; D gene uncertain. Trimming shortened V by 1 base and J by 4 bases, and 8 bases separated the two germline ends. The germline V gene has CDR1 MNHNS and CDR2 SASEGT. The CDR3 has 13 amino acids. The CDR3 spells CASSEGLPYEQYF. In DNA form, the CDR3 reads TGTGCCAGCAGTGAAGGTCTGCCGTACGAGCAGTACTTC.

This chain uses TRBV7-9 with TRBJ2-7, with 9 nucleotides matching TRBD1. The CDR3 runs 16 residues. The V and J ends lost 4 bases and 3 bases, in that order; junction bases with no gene match: 10. Germline V gene lookup returns CDR1 SEHNR and CDR2 FQNEAQ (reference sequence). Written as DNA, the CDR3 is TGTGCCAGCAGCTCGTACGAGGACAGGGGAGACTACGAGCAGTACTTC. Encoded protein: CASSSYEDRGDYEQYF.

This clone was counted a few times. The chain uses TRBV6-5 and TRBJ1-1; D unresolved. CDR1 and CDR2 (germline): MNHEY, SVGAGI. V lost 6 bases and J 5 bases, leaving 10 bases between the germline ends. The CDR3 covers 12 residues. The CDR3 sequence: CASSNYGTEAFF. The CDR3 bases are TGTGCCAGCAGCAATTACGGGACTGAAGCTTTCTTT.

This clone was seen a few times. The chain carries TRBV4-1 and TRBJ1-2; D unclear. Deletions cut 1 base from V and 8 bases from J, with 14 bases between. In germline, CDR1 is MGHRA, CDR2 YSYEKL. This CDR3 is 14 amino acids long. Here the CDR3 reads CASSQAGRPEGYTF. Here the CDR3 DNA reads TGCGCCAGCAGCCAAGCCGGACGACCCGAAGGCTACACCTTC.

V is TRBV7-9 and J is TRBJ2-7; TRBD1 matches at 8 bases. Unmatched junction bases numbered 15, after V lost 4 bases and J lost 1 base. CDR1 and CDR2 from the germline V gene are SEHNR and FQNEAQ (reference sequence). The length of the CDR3 is 18 residues. The CDR3 loop is CASSSRGQGNYKSYEQYF. As DNA, the CDR3 is TGTGCCAGCAGCTCCCGAGGACAGGGCAACTACAAATCCTACGAGCAGTACTTC.

Note on this clone: Other DNA sequences in this sample translate to the same CDR3. The chain is built from TRBV6-1 and TRBJ1-2; 7 bases align to TRBD1. The CDR3 sequence is 15 residues long. Germline CDR1 and CDR2: MNHNS and SASEGT. Trimming removed 3 bases from V and 2 bases from J; junction bases left unmatched: 6. The CDR3, as DNA: TGTGCCAGCAGTGAGACACCGGGACAGAACTATGGCTACACCTTC. Amino acids: CASSETPGQNYGYTF.

This clone was counted only a few times. The chain joins TRBV2 to TRBJ2-3, with D unresolved. V was shortened by 2 bases and J by 1 base, with 10 bases between the two germline ends. Germline V lookup: CDR1 SNHLY, CDR2 FYNNEI. The length of the CDR3 is 15 residues. DNA for the CDR3: TGTGCCAGCAGTGAATTTGGCCAGGGCACAGATACGCAGTATTTT. It is translated as CASSEFGQGTDTQYF.

V is TRBV2 and J is TRBJ2-5; D remains ambiguous. The CDR3 extends over 14 amino acids. The V gene lost 4 bases and the J gene lost 2 bases, with 11 bases spanning the gap. Germline loops: CDR1 SNHLY, CDR2 FYNNEI. The CDR3 DNA sequence: TGTGCCAGCAGTGCCGGCGTTCGGCAAGAGACCCAGTACTTC. Its translation is CASSAGVRQETQYF.